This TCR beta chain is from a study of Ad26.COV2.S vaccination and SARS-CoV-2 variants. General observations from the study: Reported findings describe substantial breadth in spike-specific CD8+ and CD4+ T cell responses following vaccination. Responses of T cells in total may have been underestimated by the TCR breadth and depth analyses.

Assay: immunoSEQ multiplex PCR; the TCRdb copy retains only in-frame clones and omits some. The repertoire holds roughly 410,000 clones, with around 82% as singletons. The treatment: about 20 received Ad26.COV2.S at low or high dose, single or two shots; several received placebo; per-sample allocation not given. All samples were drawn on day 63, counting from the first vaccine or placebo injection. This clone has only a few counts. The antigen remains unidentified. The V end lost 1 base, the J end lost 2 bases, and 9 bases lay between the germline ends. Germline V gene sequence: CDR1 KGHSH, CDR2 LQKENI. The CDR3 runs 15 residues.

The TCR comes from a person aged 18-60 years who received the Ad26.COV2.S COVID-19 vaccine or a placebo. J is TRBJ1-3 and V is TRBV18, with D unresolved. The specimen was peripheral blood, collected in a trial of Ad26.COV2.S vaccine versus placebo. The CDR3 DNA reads TGTGCCAGCTCACCACTGCAGACCCCTGGAAACACCATATATTTT. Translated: CASSPLQTPGNTIYF.